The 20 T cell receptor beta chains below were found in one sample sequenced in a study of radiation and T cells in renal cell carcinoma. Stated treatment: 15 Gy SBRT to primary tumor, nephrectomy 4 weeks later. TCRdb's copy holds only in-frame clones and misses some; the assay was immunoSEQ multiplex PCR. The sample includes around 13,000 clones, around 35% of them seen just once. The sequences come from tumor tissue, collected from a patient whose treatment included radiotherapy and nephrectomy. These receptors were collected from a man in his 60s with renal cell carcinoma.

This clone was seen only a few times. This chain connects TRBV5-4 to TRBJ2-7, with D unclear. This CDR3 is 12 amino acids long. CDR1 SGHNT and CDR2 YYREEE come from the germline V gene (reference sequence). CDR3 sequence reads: CESSGRTYEQYF. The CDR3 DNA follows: TGTGAAAGTTCGGGCAGGACCTACGAGCAGTACTTC.

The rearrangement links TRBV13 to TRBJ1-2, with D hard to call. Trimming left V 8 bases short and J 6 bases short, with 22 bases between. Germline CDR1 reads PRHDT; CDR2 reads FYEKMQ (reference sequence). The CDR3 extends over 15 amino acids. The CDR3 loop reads CASGLRAPLGDGYTF. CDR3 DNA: TGTGCCAGCGGTTTAAGGGCCCCCCTTGGAGATGGCTACACCTTC.

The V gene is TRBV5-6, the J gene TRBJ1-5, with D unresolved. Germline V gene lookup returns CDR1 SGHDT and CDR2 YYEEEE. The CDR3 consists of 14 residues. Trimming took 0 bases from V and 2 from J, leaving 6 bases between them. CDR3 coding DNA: TGTGCCAGCAGCTTGGAGCGAGGCAATCAGCCCCAGCATTTT. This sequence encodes CASSLERGNQPQHF.

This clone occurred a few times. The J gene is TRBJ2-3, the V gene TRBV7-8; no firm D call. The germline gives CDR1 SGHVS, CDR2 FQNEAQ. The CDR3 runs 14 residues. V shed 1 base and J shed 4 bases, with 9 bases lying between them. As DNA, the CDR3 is TGTGCCAGCAGCTTAGGGGCCCGGGCAGATACGCAGTATTTT. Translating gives CASSLGARADTQYF.

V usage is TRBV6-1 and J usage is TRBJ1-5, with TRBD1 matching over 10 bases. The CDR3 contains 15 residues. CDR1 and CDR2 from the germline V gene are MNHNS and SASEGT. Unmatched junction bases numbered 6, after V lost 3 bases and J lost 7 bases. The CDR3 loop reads CASSETGGDGQPQHF. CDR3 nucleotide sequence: TGTGCCAGCAGTGAGACAGGGGGCGACGGACAGCCCCAGCATTTT.

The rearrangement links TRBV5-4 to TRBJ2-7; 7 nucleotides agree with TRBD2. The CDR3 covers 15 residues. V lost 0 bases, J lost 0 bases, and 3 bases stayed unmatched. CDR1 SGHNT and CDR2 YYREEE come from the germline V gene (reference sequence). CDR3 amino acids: CASSLAGGSSYEQYV. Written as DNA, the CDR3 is TGTGCCAGCAGCTTGGCGGGGGGATCCTCCTACGAGCAGTACGTC.

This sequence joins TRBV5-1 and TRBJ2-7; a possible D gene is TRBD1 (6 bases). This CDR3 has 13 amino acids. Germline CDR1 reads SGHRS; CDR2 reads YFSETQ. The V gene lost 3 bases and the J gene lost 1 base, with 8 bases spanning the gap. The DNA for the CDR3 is TGCGCCAGCAGCTCGGGACATTCCTACGAGCAGTACGTC. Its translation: CASSSGHSYEQYV.

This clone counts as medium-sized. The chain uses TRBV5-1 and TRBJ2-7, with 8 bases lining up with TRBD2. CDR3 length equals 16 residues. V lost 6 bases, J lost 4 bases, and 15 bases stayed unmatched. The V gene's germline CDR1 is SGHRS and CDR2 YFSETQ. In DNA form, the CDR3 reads TGCGCCAGCATTGGGGCTAGAGCGGGAGTATGGTACGAGCAGTACGTC. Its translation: CASIGARAGVWYEQYV.

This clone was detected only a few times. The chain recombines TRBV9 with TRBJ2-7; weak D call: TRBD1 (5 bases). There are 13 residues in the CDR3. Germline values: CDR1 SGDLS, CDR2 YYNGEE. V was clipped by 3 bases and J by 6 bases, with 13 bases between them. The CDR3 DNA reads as TGTGCCAGCAGCGCAAGTCAGCAGGGCGAGCAGTACTTC. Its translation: CASSASQQGEQYF.

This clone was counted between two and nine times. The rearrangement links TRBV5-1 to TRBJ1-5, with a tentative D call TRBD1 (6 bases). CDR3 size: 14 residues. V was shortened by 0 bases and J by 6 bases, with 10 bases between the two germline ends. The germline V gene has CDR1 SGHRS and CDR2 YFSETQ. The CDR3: CASSLEGGGQPQHF. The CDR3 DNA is TGCGCCAGCAGCTTGGAAGGGGGGGGTCAGCCCCAGCATTTT.

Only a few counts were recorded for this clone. The CDR3 reads CASSLTGDSLWGEQYV. The CDR3, as DNA: TGCGCCAGCAGCTTGACGGGAGATTCTCTCTGGGGCGAGCAGTACGTC. The chain employs TRBV5-1 and TRBJ2-7; tentatively, D is TRBD2 (6 bases). The CDR3 totals 16 residues. Germline V lookup: CDR1 SGHRS, CDR2 YFSETQ. Trimming took off 1 base at V and 6 bases at J, with 20 bases between the two ends.

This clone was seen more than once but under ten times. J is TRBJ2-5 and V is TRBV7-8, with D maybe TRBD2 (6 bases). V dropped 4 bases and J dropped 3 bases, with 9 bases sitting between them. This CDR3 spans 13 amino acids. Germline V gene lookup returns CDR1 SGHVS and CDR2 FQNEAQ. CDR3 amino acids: CASSWGDEETQYF. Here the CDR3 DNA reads TGTGCCAGCAGCTGGGGGGATGAAGAGACCCAGTACTTC. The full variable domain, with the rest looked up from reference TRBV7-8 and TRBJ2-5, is GAGVSQSPRYKVAKRGQDVALRCDPISGHVSLFWYQQALGQGPEFLTYFQNEAQLDKSGLPSDRFFAERPEGSVSTLKIQRTQQEDSAVYLCASSWGDEETQYFGPGTRLLVL.

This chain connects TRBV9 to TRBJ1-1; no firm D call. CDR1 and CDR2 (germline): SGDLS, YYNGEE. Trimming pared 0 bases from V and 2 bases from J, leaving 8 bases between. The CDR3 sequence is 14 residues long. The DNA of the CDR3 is TGTGCCAGCAGCGTAGATGACGGAAACACTGAAGCTTTCTTT. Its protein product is CASSVDDGNTEAFF.

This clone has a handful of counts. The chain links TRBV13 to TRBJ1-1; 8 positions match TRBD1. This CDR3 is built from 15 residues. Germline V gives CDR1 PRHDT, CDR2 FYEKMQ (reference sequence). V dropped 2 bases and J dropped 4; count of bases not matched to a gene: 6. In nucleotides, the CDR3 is TGTGCCAGCAGCTTATCCTCAGACAGGGGCACTGAAGCTTTCTTT. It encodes CASSLSSDRGTEAFF.

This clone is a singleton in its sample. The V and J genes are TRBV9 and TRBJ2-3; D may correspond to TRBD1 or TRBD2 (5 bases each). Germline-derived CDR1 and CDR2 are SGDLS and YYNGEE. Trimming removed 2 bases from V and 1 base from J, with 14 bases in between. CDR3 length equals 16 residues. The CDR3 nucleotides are TGTGCCAGCAGCGTTGGGGCGGGTCCTCGCACAGATACGCAGTATTTT. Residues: CASSVGAGPRTDTQYF.

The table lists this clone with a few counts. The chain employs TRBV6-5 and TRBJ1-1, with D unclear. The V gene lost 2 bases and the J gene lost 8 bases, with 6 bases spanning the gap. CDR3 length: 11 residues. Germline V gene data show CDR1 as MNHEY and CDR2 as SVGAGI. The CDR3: CASSYGREAFF. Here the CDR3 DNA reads TGTGCCAGCAGTTACGGTCGGGAAGCTTTCTTT.

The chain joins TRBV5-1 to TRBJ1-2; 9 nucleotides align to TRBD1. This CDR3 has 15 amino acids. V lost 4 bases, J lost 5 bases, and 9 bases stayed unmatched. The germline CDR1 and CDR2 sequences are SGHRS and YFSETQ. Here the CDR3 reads CASSVTDRGDYGYTF. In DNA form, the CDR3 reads TGCGCCAGCAGCGTAACGGACAGGGGTGATTATGGCTACACCTTC.

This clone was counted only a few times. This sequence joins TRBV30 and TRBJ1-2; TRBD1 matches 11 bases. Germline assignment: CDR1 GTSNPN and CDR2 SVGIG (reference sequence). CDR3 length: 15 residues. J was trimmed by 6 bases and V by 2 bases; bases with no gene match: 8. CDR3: CAWSRVGQGANGYTF. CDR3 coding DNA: TGTGCCTGGAGTAGGGTTGGACAGGGGGCTAATGGCTACACCTTC.

CDR3 sequence: CASSPPGQMAEAFF. DNA for the CDR3: TGTGCCAGTAGTCCTCCTGGCCAGATGGCCGAAGCTTTCTTT. The chain uses TRBV19 and TRBJ1-1; D remains ambiguous. Germline values: CDR1 LNHDA, CDR2 SQIVND (reference sequence). Deletions cut 5 bases from V and 8 bases from J, with 18 bases between. This CDR3 contains 14 residues.

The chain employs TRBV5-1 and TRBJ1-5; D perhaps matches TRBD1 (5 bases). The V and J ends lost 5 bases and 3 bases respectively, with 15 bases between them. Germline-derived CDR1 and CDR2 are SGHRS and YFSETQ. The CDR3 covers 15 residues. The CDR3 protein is CASSSTGTANQPQHF. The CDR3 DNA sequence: TGCGCCAGCAGTTCGACTGGGACGGCCAATCAGCCCCAGCATTTT.